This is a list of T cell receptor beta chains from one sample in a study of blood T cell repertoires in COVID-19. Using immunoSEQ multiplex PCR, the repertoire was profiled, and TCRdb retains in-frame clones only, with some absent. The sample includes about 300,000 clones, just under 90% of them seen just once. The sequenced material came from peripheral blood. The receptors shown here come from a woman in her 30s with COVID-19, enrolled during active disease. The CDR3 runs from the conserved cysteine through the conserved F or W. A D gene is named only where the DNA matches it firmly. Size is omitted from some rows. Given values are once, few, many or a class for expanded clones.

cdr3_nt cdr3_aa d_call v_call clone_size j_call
TGTGCCAGCAGCTTACAAACTAGCGGGGGGGCCGCCAAAAACATTCAGTACTTC CASSLQTSGGAAKNIQYF TRBD2 TRBV7-9 - TRBJ2-4
TGCAGCGTTGAACAAGCCCTCGGGGGGCCCCAGCATTTT CSVEQALGGPQHF - TRBV29-1 - TRBJ1-5
TGCGCCAGCAGCCAAGAAACCAGGGCGGGAAACACCATATATTTT CASSQETRAGNTIYF - TRBV4-1 once TRBJ1-3
TGTGCCAGCGGAGACAGGGGTAAGAACACTGAAGCTTTCTTT CASGDRGKNTEAFF TRBD1 TRBV27 - TRBJ1-1
TGTGCCAGCAGCTCCCCCGCCCACCAAGCGAACAATGAGCAGTTCTTC CASSSPAHQANNEQFF - TRBV6-2/TRBV6-3 - TRBJ2-1
TGTGCCAGCAGCTTCCCGGGGGGAGGGAACGAGCAGTACTTC CASSFPGGGNEQYF TRBD2 TRBV11-3 - TRBJ2-7
TGTGCCAGCAGTCCACAGGAGAACACTGAAGCTTTCTTT CASSPQENTEAFF - TRBV6-6 - TRBJ1-1
TGCGCCAGCAGCTTGGCCGCGAGAGGAACTGAAGCTTTCTTT CASSLAARGTEAFF - TRBV5-1 - TRBJ1-1
TGTGCCAGCAGTGAAGCCGGTGTAATTCCCTACGAGCAGTACTTC CASSEAGVIPYEQYF - TRBV25-1 - TRBJ2-7
TGTGCCAGCAGCTTACGACAGGGCGATGGCTACACCTTC CASSLRQGDGYTF TRBD1 TRBV7-9 - TRBJ1-2
TGTGCCAGCAGGGACAGGGCTGGGGCCAACGTCCTGACTTTC CASRDRAGANVLTF TRBD1 TRBV2 - TRBJ2-6
TGTGCCAGCAGCTCTCACAGCGGGGGAGACGGAGATACGCAGTATTTT CASSSHSGGDGDTQYF TRBD2 TRBV11-2 - TRBJ2-3
TGTGCCAGCACTACGGGCTACGAGCAGTACTTC CASTTGYEQYF - TRBV7-2 - TRBJ2-7
TGCGCCAGCAGCCCCGGACAGAGGGGCGAAAAACTGTTTTTT CASSPGQRGEKLFF - TRBV5-1 - TRBJ1-4
TGTGCCATCAGTGAGTCAGGGACAGAGGATACGCAGTATTTT CAISESGTEDTQYF TRBD1 TRBV10-3 - TRBJ2-3
TGTGCCAGCGGCGGGGGGCACAGGGGACTCACTGAAGCTTTCTTT CASGGGHRGLTEAFF TRBD1 TRBV6-5 once TRBJ1-1
TGTGCCAGCAGCTCCGTCCCGGGAGGGCAGCCCCAGCATTTT CASSSVPGGQPQHF - TRBV27 - TRBJ1-5
TGCAGTGCTATTGAGGGGGGGTTTGTGAACACTGAAGCTTTCTTT CSAIEGGFVNTEAFF - TRBV20-1 - TRBJ1-1
TGTGCCAGCAGGGCAGGGGCGGGTGATGAAAAACTGTTTTTT CASRAGAGDEKLFF - TRBV2 few TRBJ1-4
TGCAGTGCTAGTGATAGGACTAGCGGGGGGGCAGGGGAGCAGTACTTC CSASDRTSGGAGEQYF TRBD2 TRBV20-1 - TRBJ2-7
TGTGCCAGCAGCTTCCGGGGCACAGATACGCAGTATTTT CASSFRGTDTQYF - TRBV7-2 - TRBJ2-3
TGTGCCAGTAGTCGGACAGGGTACACCGGGGAGCTGTTTTTT CASSRTGYTGELFF TRBD1 TRBV19 - TRBJ2-2
TGTGCCAGTAGTATAGATCCAGGGATGAACACTGAAGCTTTCTTT CASSIDPGMNTEAFF - TRBV19 - TRBJ1-1
TGTGCCAGCAGCCAAGATATGAGGTCTGGCTACACCTTC CASSQDMRSGYTF - TRBV14 once TRBJ1-2
TGTGCCAGCTCACCCGGAGACAGGGGGCCCGCGATCTATGGCTACACCTTC CASSPGDRGPAIYGYTF TRBD1 TRBV18 - TRBJ1-2
TGTGCCACCAGCAGCCTAGCGGGGCTTAGCACAGATACGCAGTATTTT CATSSLAGLSTDTQYF TRBD2 TRBV15 - TRBJ2-3
TGTGCCAGCAGCCCTGAATATCGGGGTGGTTTGTTTTTT CASSPEYRGGLFF - TRBV3-1/TRBV3-2 - TRBJ1-4
TGTGCCAGCAGCGGAGGCAGGGTGAATGGCTACACCTTC CASSGGRVNGYTF - TRBV9 - TRBJ1-2
TGTGCCAGCAGCGACGAGGTGGGCACAGATACGCAGTATTTT CASSDEVGTDTQYF - TRBV6-6 once TRBJ2-3
TGTGCCAGCAGCCTTGACAATAAAGCTTTCTTT CASSLDNKAFF - TRBV6-2/TRBV6-3 - TRBJ1-1
TGTGCCAGCAGTCCCGGGGTGAACCAGCCCCAGCATTTT CASSPGVNQPQHF - TRBV6-4 - TRBJ1-5
TGCGCCAGCAGCGGATATCAGGACAGCCCTGGGAACACCATATATTTT CASSGYQDSPGNTIYF - TRBV4-1 - TRBJ1-3
TGTGCCAGCAGCCCTACAGAATCCTACGAGCAGTACTTC CASSPTESYEQYF - TRBV7-2 - TRBJ2-7
TGTGCCAGCAGCCCATCGGCCCTAGCGGGGGGCCGCACGCGCTACAATGAGCAGTTCTTC CASSPSALAGGRTRYNEQFF TRBD2 TRBV7-8 - TRBJ2-1
TGTGCCAGCAGGCCTGGGGAGGTCTCTCTATCCGGGGAGCTGTTTTTT CASRPGEVSLSGELFF - TRBV5-6 - TRBJ2-2
TGTGCCAGCAGCGAGGGACTAGCGGGCGCCCGCACAGATACGCAGTATTTT CASSEGLAGARTDTQYF TRBD2 TRBV7-8 - TRBJ2-3
TGTGCCAGAGGACAGCTTAATTCACCCCTCCACTTT CARGQLNSPLHF - TRBV7-9 - TRBJ1-6
TGTGCCACCAGTGACCCGACAGGGCCAGATACGCAGTATTTT CATSDPTGPDTQYF TRBD1 TRBV24-1 - TRBJ2-3
TGTGCCAGCAGTGACTCGCCAGGGGTTACTGAGCAGTTCTTC CASSDSPGVTEQFF - TRBV6-4 - TRBJ2-1
TGTGCCAGCCTCTCCAGGGACAGGACCTACGAGCAGTACTTC CASLSRDRTYEQYF TRBD1 TRBV6-5 - TRBJ2-7
TGTGCCAGCAGTAGGGACAGGGACGACGAGCAGTACTTC CASSRDRDDEQYF TRBD1 TRBV6-5 - TRBJ2-7
TGTGCCACCCGACAGTCCAATCAGCCCCAGCATTTT CATRQSNQPQHF - TRBV6-5 - TRBJ1-5
TGTGCCAGCAGCCCCGCCCAGGCCAGGGGTTCGTACGAGCAGTACTTC CASSPAQARGSYEQYF - TRBV4-2 - TRBJ2-7
TGTGCCAGCAGGGGACAGGGGGCTGTAGGCGGGGAGCTGTTTTTT CASRGQGAVGGELFF TRBD1 TRBV6-5 - TRBJ2-2
TGTGCCAGTAGTATAGAGGGCAGGGGGACAGATACGCAGTATTTT CASSIEGRGTDTQYF TRBD1 TRBV19 - TRBJ2-3
TGTGCCAGTAGTATAGACAGGGGCCTGAACACCGGGGAGCTGTTTTTT CASSIDRGLNTGELFF - TRBV19 - TRBJ2-2
TGTGCCAGCAGCCTTGAGCCCGAAGCTTTCTTT CASSLEPEAFF - TRBV11-2 - TRBJ1-1
TGTGCCAGCAGTTCACGACTGATATACAATGAGCAGTTCTTC CASSSRLIYNEQFF - TRBV28 - TRBJ2-1
TGCGCCAGCAGCCTCGAGGCGGGACAGAATAACTATGGCTACACCTTC CASSLEAGQNNYGYTF TRBD1 TRBV4-3 once TRBJ1-2
TGTGCCAGCAGCGTAGGGGAGGGAACGGACCAGTACTTC CASSVGEGTDQYF TRBD2 TRBV9 - TRBJ2-5
TGTGCCAGCAGTTTATCCGGGGGGTTCTATGGCTACACCTTC CASSLSGGFYGYTF - TRBV27 - TRBJ1-2